One TCR beta chain is described in this entry. There is no known antigen for this receptor. No base quality values were provided; no much bigger clone lies one nucleotide off. Healthy HIV-negative adults with no recently reported acute infections or vaccinations were included as donors. Every donor was a Caucasian adult residing in Nashville, Tennessee, USA. CD4+ T cells were enriched by magnetic negative selection; naive cells were then positively selected on CD45RA, and the negative fraction formed the memory subset. After blood collection by leukapheresis, PBMCs were isolated using Ficoll-Histopaque density gradient centrifugation and then cryopreserved in the vapor phase of liquid nitrogen. Purity and quantity of every magnetically sorted T cell population were checked by analytical flow cytometry. From each sorted fraction, genomic DNA was isolated and quantified by UV absorbance on a Nanodrop 2000c.

The source of the sample is a study of shared clonotypes between healthy human individuals (TCRdb year 2020). About the full investigation: A few men and a couple of women, aged 18 to 49 years, made up the cohort. The study deeply sequenced blood TCR repertoires of about 5 healthy adults to estimate repertoire size and the extent of clonotype sharing between individuals. For each donor, three plates each were used for CD4 naive and CD4 memory, two plates were used for CD8 naive, and one plate was used for CD8 memory. Each donor's leukapheresis produced roughly between roughly 0.85 and 9 billion PBMCs. To increase sequencing depth and limit assay-specific biases, different laboratories used diverse techniques to prepare libraries and sequence TCR repertoires. The full study reports these points: Incomplete sequencing was indicated by rarefaction of sorted-subset datasets, despite the large sequencing depth. Because the study included a small number of donors, the genetic and exposure-history diversity represented was limited. Higher generation probabilities were observed for clonotypes shared by all four sorted-subset donors than for non-shared clonotypes. Only blood was sampled, and tissue TCR repertoires likely differ from those in blood. Naive subsets generally had larger estimated clonotype richness than memory subsets. Pairwise subsampling indicated that sequencing depth was expected to affect the degree of clonotype sharing among donors. Across a few donors, approximately 4.6% of naive CD4, more than 3% of naive CD8, 2.3% of memory CD4, and 0.4% of memory CD8 clonotypes were shared.

The junction shows trimming of 2 bases on V and 0 bases on J, plus 8 bases between the germline ends. According to the germline V gene (reference sequence), CDR1 reads MNHEY and CDR2 reads SMNVEV. Including the terminal cysteine and phenylalanine, the CDR3 comprises 14 residues. Just the 42-base CDR3 DNA is kept, in frame starting at base 1. Using the deep immunoSEQ assay, multiplex PCR amplified TCR CDR3 regions from genomic DNA. Extracted genomic DNA from each cell subset was spread evenly across all wells of several immunoSEQ 96-well plates, with each plate serving as a replicate. For sorted subsets, approximately 200 ng of genomic DNA, equivalent to some 30,000 T cell genomes, went into each replicate PCR. Purified libraries were measured with a Qubit 3.0 fluorometer, size-checked on a Bioanalyzer 2100, and measured again with the KAPA Library Quantification kit. Every immunoSEQ 96-well plate was sequenced on a separate single-read 150-cycle Illumina NextSeq 550 flow cell. The authors' analysis ran thus. The immunoSEQ output contained only junctional sequences without quality scores, so filtering could not match that applied to full-length reads. Sequences were annotated with PyIR, a Python wrapper for IgBLAST v1.9, using IMGT germline references to assign V/J genes and CDR3. Reads were filtered out if the reads had weak V/J assignments (E-value above 1e-6), no CDR3, stop codons, out-of-frame junctions, or ambiguous translated residues. A V3J clonotype was defined by an identical inferred V gene, J gene, and CDR3 amino acid sequence. The percentage overlap between two repertoires was calculated by dividing the number of shared unique clonotypes by the size of the smaller repertoire. Repertoire richness was assessed with RTK rarefaction, the Chao1 estimator, and Recon v2.1 estimates of unobserved clonotypes. For all TCRbeta clonotypes obtained by the gDNA method from several donors, generation probabilities were computed with OLGA. TCRdb's version of the immuneACCESS table is confined to in-frame rearrangements and falls short of the full clone set. An unresolved V gene accounts for under half of the shortfall where checked; the remainder is of unknown origin. The V and J calls and clone size were taken over from that table, and D and trimming were inferred from the DNA. The sample table holds about 1.5 million clones, of which 98% were seen once. The top ten clonotypes cover 0.4% to 0.45% of the sample.

Sequencing was performed on naive CD4+ T cells sorted from blood. According to the study, the label for this sample's cell subset or site signals: CD45RA+ positively selected. This sequence was found in a man aged 25-45 years in good health. The chain couples TRBV27 to TRBJ2-7; TRBD2 is perhaps the D gene, given 5 matching bases. The nucleotide sequence is TGTGCCAGCAGTTTAGGACTGGACTCCTACGAGCAGTACTTC. Translated, it gives CASSLGLDSYEQYF.